These 10 T cell receptor beta chains came from one sample sequenced in a study of T cell responses to AZD1222 COVID-19 vaccine. Method: immunoSEQ multiplex PCR; TCRdb's copy keeps in-frame clones and lacks some. The data show approximately 150,000 clones, with 89% seen just once and 2.9% held by the top ten. The starting material was peripheral blood, obtained on day 0 of AZD1222 vaccination. These receptor sequences come from an adult in good health.

The chain uses TRBV4-3 and TRBJ1-3; no clear D. Germline V lookup: CDR1 LGHNA, CDR2 YSLEER. The CDR3 is 16 amino acids. Trimming shortened V by 3 bases and J by 1 base, and 13 bases separated the two germline ends. Written as DNA, the CDR3 is TGCGCCAGCAGCCAGGATACCCCGGGATCTGGAAACACCATATATTTT. Its protein product is CASSQDTPGSGNTIYF.

The V gene is TRBV5-4, the J gene TRBJ2-3, with D possibly matching TRBD2 (7 bases). The CDR3 consists of 18 residues. Germline CDR1 SGHNT, CDR2 YYREEE (reference sequence). The V and J ends lost 4 bases and 7 bases respectively, with 28 bases between them. The CDR3 sequence is CASSLMVWEGGSHNTQYF. The CDR3 nucleotides are TGTGCCAGCAGCCTCATGGTTTGGGAGGGGGGCTCGCATAATACGCAGTATTTT.

The chain combines TRBV4-2 with TRBJ2-7, with 8 bases fitting TRBD1. Losses at the gene ends were 6 bases for V and 3 bases for J; bases not matched to a gene: 10. CDR1 LGHNA and CDR2 YNFKEQ come from the germline V gene. The CDR3 totals 15 residues. DNA for the CDR3: TGTGCCAGCAGTCACTCCGGGACAGGAGTCTACGAGCAGTACTTC. Protein sequence: CASSHSGTGVYEQYF.

To note about this clone: One end of the junction does not line up with germline, which may come from a read error. The V call is TRBV7-7, the J call TRBJ1-4; no firm D call. Per germline, CDR1 SSHAT and CDR2 FNYEAQ (reference sequence). CDR3 length equals 15 residues. The CDR3 region is CASSLMGARDEKLFF. The CDR3 coding sequence is TGTGCTAGCAGCTTAATGGGAGCCAGAGATGAAAAACTGTTTTTT.

The rearrangement links TRBV7-9 to TRBJ2-7, with a tentative D call TRBD2 (5 bases). Germline CDR1 and CDR2: SEHNR and FQNEAQ (reference sequence). V was clipped by 5 bases and J by 2 bases, with 13 bases between them. The CDR3 is 14 amino acids. The CDR3 DNA sequence: TGTGCCAGCAGCCCCCCGGGGAAAACCTACGAGCAGTACTTC. Its translation: CASSPPGKTYEQYF.

The chain is built from TRBV19 and TRBJ1-1; TRBD1 agrees at 7 bases. Germline CDR1 is LNHDA and CDR2 is SQIVND (reference sequence). V lost 5 bases, J lost 8 bases, and 8 bases stayed unmatched. This CDR3 comprises 13 residues. CDR3 in amino acids: CASSLSQGQEAFF. DNA of the CDR3: TGTGCCAGTAGTCTAAGCCAGGGACAGGAAGCTTTCTTT.

This clone occurred a few times. The chain has TRBV2 and TRBJ2-2; 7 bases fit TRBD1. V lost 4 bases to trimming and J lost 2 bases; unmatched junction nucleotides: 4. Per the germline V gene, CDR1 is SNHLY and CDR2 is FYNNEI. The CDR3 has 15 amino acids. The CDR3, as DNA: TGTGCCAGCAGTGTAAGACAGGGAAACACCGGGGAGCTGTTTTTT. As protein: CASSVRQGNTGELFF.

The CDR3: CASSPPLGLETQYF. The DNA of the CDR3 is TGTGCCAGCAGCCCCCCACTTGGGTTGGAGACCCAGTACTTC. This chain joins TRBV6-5 and TRBJ2-5; D call uncertain. V lost 6 bases, J lost 5 bases, and 16 bases lay in between. The CDR3 consists of 14 residues. Germline-derived CDR1 and CDR2 are MNHEY and SVGAGI.

The chain uses TRBV7-2 and TRBJ2-7, with 8 positions matching TRBD1. Per the germline V gene, CDR1 is SGHTA and CDR2 is FQGNSA. With V trimmed by 1 base and J by 1 base, 3 bases remained unmatched. The CDR3 is 15 amino acids. CDR3 region: CASSLGRGQSYEQYF. The CDR3 region has the DNA TGTGCCAGCAGCTTAGGCAGGGGGCAGTCCTACGAGCAGTACTTC.

The CDR3: CASKKDRGRAATNEKLFF. The CDR3 DNA reads as TGTGCCAGTAAGAAGGACAGGGGGCGTGCGGCAACTAATGAAAAACTGTTTTTT. This rearrangement joins TRBV19 to TRBJ1-4, with 11 bases fitting TRBD1. The CDR3 runs to 18 residues. Germline CDR1 LNHDA, CDR2 SQIVND (reference sequence). Trimming removed 7 bases from V and 0 bases from J; junction bases left unmatched: 10.